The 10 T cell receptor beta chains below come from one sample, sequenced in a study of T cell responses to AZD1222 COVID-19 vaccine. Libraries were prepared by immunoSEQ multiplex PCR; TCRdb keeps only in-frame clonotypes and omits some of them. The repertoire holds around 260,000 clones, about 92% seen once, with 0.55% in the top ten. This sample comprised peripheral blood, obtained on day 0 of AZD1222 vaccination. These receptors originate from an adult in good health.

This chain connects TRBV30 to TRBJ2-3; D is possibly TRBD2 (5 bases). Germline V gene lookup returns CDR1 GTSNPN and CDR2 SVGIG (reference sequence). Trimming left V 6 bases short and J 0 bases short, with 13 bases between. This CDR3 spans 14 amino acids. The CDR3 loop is CACSGFTSTDTQYF. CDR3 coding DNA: TGTGCCTGCTCGGGATTCACTAGCACAGATACGCAGTATTTT.

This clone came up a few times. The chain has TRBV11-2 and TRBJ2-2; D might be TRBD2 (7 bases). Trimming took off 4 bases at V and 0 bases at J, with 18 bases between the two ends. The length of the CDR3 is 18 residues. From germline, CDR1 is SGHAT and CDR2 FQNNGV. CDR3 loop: CASSSLGGPRANTGELFF. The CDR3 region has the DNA TGTGCCAGCAGCTCCCTCGGGGGGCCACGAGCGAACACCGGGGAGCTGTTTTTT. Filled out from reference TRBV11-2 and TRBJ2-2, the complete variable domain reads EAGVAQSPRYKIIEKRQSVAFWCNPISGHATLYWYQQILGQGPKLLIQFQNNGVVDDSQLPKDRFSAERLKGVDSTLKIQPAKLEDSAVYLCASSSLGGPRANTGELFFGEGSRLTVL.

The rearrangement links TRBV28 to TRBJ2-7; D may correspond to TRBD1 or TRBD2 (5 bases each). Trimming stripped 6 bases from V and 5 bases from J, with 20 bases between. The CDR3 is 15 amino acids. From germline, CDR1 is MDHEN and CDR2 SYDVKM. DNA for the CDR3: TGTGCCAGCAGGCCTAACCGGGACCCTAGCCACGAGCAGTACTTC. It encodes CASRPNRDPSHEQYF.

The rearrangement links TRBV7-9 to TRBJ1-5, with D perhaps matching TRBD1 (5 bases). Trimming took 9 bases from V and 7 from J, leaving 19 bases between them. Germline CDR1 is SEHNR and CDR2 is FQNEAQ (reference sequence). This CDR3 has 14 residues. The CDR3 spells CASRGEGERQPQHF. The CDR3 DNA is TGTGCCAGTCGAGGGGAGGGAGAGAGGCAGCCCCAGCATTTT.

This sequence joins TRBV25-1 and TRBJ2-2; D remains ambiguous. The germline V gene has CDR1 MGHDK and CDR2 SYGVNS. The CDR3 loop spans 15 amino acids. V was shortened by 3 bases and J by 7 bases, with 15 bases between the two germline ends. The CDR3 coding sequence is TGTGCCAGCAGTGACTTCAGAAGGGATGGCGGGGAGCTGTTTTTT. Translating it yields CASSDFRRDGGELFF.

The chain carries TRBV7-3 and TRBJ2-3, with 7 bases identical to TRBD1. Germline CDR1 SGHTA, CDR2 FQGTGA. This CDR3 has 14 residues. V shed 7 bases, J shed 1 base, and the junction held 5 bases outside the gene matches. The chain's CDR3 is CASKEGGRTDTQYF. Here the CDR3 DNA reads TGTGCCAGCAAGGAAGGGGGCCGCACAGATACGCAGTATTTT.

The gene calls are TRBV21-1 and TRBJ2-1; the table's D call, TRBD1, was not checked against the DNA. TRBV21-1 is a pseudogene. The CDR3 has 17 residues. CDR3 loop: CASSKNPDRTGYNEQFF. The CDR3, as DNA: TGTGCCAGCAGCAAAAATCCGGACAGAACCGGGTACAATGAGCAGTTCTTC.

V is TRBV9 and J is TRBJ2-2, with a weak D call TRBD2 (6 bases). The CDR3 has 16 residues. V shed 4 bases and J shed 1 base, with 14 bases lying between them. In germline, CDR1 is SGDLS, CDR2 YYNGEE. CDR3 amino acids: CASSSRVAENTGELFF. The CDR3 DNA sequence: TGTGCCAGCAGCTCCCGGGTAGCGGAGAACACCGGGGAGCTGTTTTTT. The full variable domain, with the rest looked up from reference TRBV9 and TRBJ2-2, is DSGVTQTPKHLITATGQRVTLRCSPRSGDLSVYWYQQSLDQGLQFLIQYYNGEERAKGNILERFSAQQFPDLHSELNLSSLELGDSALYFCASSSRVAENTGELFFGEGSRLTVL.

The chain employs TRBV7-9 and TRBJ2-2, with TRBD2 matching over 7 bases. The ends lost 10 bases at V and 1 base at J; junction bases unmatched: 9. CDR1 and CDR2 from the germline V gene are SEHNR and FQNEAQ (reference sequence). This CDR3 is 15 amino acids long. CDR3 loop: CAIAERGRNTGELFF. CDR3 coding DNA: TGTGCCATCGCTGAGCGGGGACGGAACACCGGGGAGCTGTTTTTT.

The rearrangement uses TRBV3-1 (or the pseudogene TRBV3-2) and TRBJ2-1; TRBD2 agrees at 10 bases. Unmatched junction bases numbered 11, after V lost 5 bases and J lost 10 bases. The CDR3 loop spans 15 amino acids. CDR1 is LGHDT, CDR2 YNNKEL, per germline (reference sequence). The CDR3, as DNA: TGTGCCAGCAGCAAAAGCGGGGGGGCTGTGGCGGAGCAGTTCTTC. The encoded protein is CASSKSGGAVAEQFF.